This TCR beta chain was sequenced during a study of shared clonotypes between healthy human individuals. Data came from immunoSEQ multiplex PCR; TCRdb stores just in-frame clones and leaves some out. This table holds approximately 1,000,000 clones, approximately 80% found once. The CDR3 contains 14 residues. The germline V and J ends were trimmed by 5 bases and 1 base, with 11 bases remaining between them. Germline V gene sequence: CDR1 SEHNR, CDR2 FQNEAQ (reference sequence). The chain couples TRBV7-9 to TRBJ2-5, with D maybe TRBD2 (6 bases). Sequenced sample: memory CD4+ T cells from PBMCs. The subset here: CD45RA-negative fraction. This sequence was found in a man between 18 and 35 years old in good health. Some clones in this sample may be carry-over from other donors' samples. In DNA, the CDR3 is TGTGCCAGCAGCCCATTAGCGGTCCAAGAGACCCAGTACTTC. Amino acid sequence: CASSPLAVQETQYF.